The 15 T cell receptor beta chains below all came from one sample that was sequenced in a study of blood T cell repertoires in COVID-19. Clones were read by immunoSEQ multiplex PCR, and TCRdb kept only the in-frame ones, dropping some. The sample yields a few hundred thousand clones, more than 80% seen once. Sequenced: peripheral blood. These TCRs come from a man aged 35-49 years with acute or convalescent COVID-19.

This sequence joins TRBV21-1 and TRBJ2-7; no DNA check was done on the table's D call, TRBD1. TRBV21-1 is recorded as a pseudogene. This CDR3 region has 15 residues. CDR3 in DNA: TGTGCCAGCAGGGGCCCGACAGGGGTTGACTACGAGCAGTACTTC. Amino acids: CASRGPTGVDYEQYF.

This chain joins TRBV28 and TRBJ1-1; 10 bases fit TRBD1. In germline, CDR1 is MDHEN, CDR2 SYDVKM. V gave up 6 bases and J gave up 5 bases; unmatched junction bases: 6. The CDR3 extends over 14 amino acids. In DNA, the CDR3 is TGTGCCAGCAGGGCAGGGACAGGGGAGACTGAAGCTTTCTTT. As protein: CASRAGTGETEAFF.

The J gene is TRBJ2-1, the V gene TRBV5-4; 11 nucleotides match TRBD2. Germline V lookup: CDR1 SGHNT, CDR2 YYREEE (reference sequence). The V and J ends lost 0 bases and 2 bases, in that order; junction bases with no gene match: 7. The CDR3 is 18 amino acids. The CDR3 protein is CASSLGPMGLAAYNEQFF. In DNA, the CDR3 is TGTGCCAGCAGCTTGGGGCCAATGGGACTAGCGGCCTACAATGAGCAGTTCTTC.

This chain links TRBV5-4 with TRBJ1-1; a weak D match, TRBD1 (5 bases). The CDR3 covers 15 residues. In germline, CDR1 is SGHNT, CDR2 YYREEE (reference sequence). V shed 0 bases and J shed 0 bases, with 9 bases lying between them. The DNA for the CDR3 is TGTGCCAGCAGCTTGGGGGCGGGGCTGAACACTGAAGCTTTCTTT. Protein sequence: CASSLGAGLNTEAFF.

The V and J genes are TRBV27 and TRBJ1-2; no clear D. Trimming pared 2 bases from V and 0 bases from J, leaving 7 bases between. CDR3 length equals 14 residues. Germline V lookup: CDR1 MNHEY, CDR2 SMNVEV (reference sequence). The CDR3 loop is CASSLTVTNYGYTF. Here the CDR3 DNA reads TGTGCCAGCAGTTTAACGGTAACTAACTATGGCTACACCTTC.

The rearrangement uses TRBV19 and TRBJ1-2, with 8 positions matching TRBD1. This CDR3 is 14 amino acids long. V shed 4 bases and J 8 bases; nucleotides not matched to a gene: 9. Germline CDR1 and CDR2: LNHDA and SQIVND (reference sequence). The CDR3 nucleotides read TGTGCCAGTAGTACTCGGCGCCGACAGGGGGGCTACACCTTC. Protein sequence: CASSTRRRQGGYTF. The complete variable domain, with remaining parts taken from reference TRBV19 and TRBJ1-2, reads DGGITQSPKYLFRKEGQNVTLSCEQNLNHDAMYWYRQDPGQGLRLIYYSQIVNDFQKGDIAEGYSVSREKKESFPLTVTSAQKNPTAFYLCASSTRRRQGGYTFGSGTRLTVV.

This clone has a handful of counts. The chain combines TRBV5-1 with TRBJ1-3; possible D gene TRBD1, 5 bases. The V gene lost 4 bases and the J gene lost 2 bases, with 22 bases spanning the gap. This CDR3 comprises 18 residues. Germline V gene sequence: CDR1 SGHRS, CDR2 YFSETQ. In nucleotides, the CDR3 is TGCGCCAGCAGCCCGTGGAGGGGAACAGGCTCTCCTGGAAACACCATATATTTT. Protein sequence: CASSPWRGTGSPGNTIYF.

The CDR3 coding sequence is TGTGCCAGTAGCCCAGGGGCGCCTGAGAACACTGAAGCTTTCTTT. Its protein is CASSPGAPENTEAFF. The gene calls are TRBV19 and TRBJ1-1, with D perhaps TRBD1 (6 bases). The germline CDR1 and CDR2 sequences are LNHDA and SQIVND (reference sequence). This CDR3 contains 15 residues. The V end was cut by 6 bases, the J end by 1 base, with 15 bases between.

This chain uses TRBV18 with TRBJ2-2, with D hard to call. The CDR3 spans 17 residues. V lost 1 base and J 0 bases, leaving 12 bases between the germline ends. CDR1 KGHSH and CDR2 LQKENI come from the germline V gene. CDR3 DNA sequence: TGTGCCAGCTCACCACGTCGAATAGCCACGAACACCGGGGAGCTGTTTTTT. It is translated as CASSPRRIATNTGELFF.

J is TRBJ2-7 and V is TRBV4-2, with D unclear. The CDR3 is 14 amino acids. Per the germline V gene, CDR1 is LGHNA and CDR2 is YNFKEQ. V was clipped by 6 bases and J by 0 bases, with 12 bases between them. CDR3 sequence reads: CASRPSMSSYEQYF. The CDR3 DNA reads as TGTGCCAGCAGACCTTCAATGAGCTCCTACGAGCAGTACTTC.

The rearrangement uses TRBV19 and TRBJ1-2; 9 nucleotides match TRBD1. After removal of 1 base from V and 7 bases from J, the junction contained 10 bases not matched to a gene. Germline values: CDR1 LNHDA, CDR2 SQIVND (reference sequence). The CDR3 covers 16 residues. CDR3 sequence: CASSIGRDRDFFGYTF. The DNA for the CDR3 is TGTGCCAGTAGTATAGGCCGGGACAGGGATTTCTTTGGCTACACCTTC.

The genes are TRBV7-9 and TRBJ1-1, with TRBD1 as a possible D gene (5 bases). CDR1 is SEHNR, CDR2 FQNEAQ, per germline (reference sequence). There are 14 residues in the CDR3. Trimming left V 1 base short and J 7 bases short, with 13 bases between. As DNA, the CDR3 is TGTGCCAGCAGCTTAGTTCCAGGGTTGAGTGAAGCTTTCTTT. Translating gives CASSLVPGLSEAFF.

This sequence joins TRBV7-9 and TRBJ1-4; 7 nucleotides match TRBD1. From germline, CDR1 is SEHNR and CDR2 FQNEAQ (reference sequence). The CDR3 loop spans 14 amino acids. The junction had 6 bases not matched to a gene; V was cut back by 6 bases and J by 5 bases. CDR3 amino acids: CASSRTGENEKLFF. The CDR3 DNA sequence: TGTGCCAGCAGTCGGACAGGTGAAAATGAAAAACTGTTTTTT.

The sample holds one count of this clone. V usage is TRBV12-3 or TRBV12-4 and J usage is TRBJ2-5; D may be TRBD2 (5 bases). The CDR3 is made up of 13 amino acids. V lost 3 bases, J lost 5 bases, and 10 bases lay in between. Here the CDR3 DNA reads TGTGCCAGCAGTTTTTCTAGCAGCGAGACCCAGTACTTC. It translates to CASSFSSSETQYF.

This clone was detected only once. The chain recombines TRBV7-3 with TRBJ2-2; D is unclear. The CDR3 runs 13 residues. Trimming shortened V by 2 bases and J by 4 bases, and 5 bases separated the two germline ends. Germline CDR1 reads SGHTA; CDR2 reads FQGTGA. For the CDR3, the DNA is TGTGCCAGCAGCTTAGGGCCCACCGGGGAGCTGTTTTTT. Its translation is CASSLGPTGELFF. The full variable domain, rest sourced from reference TRBV7-3 and TRBJ2-2, is GAGVSQTPSNKVTEKGKYVELRCDPISGHTALYWYRQSLGQGPEFLIYFQGTGAADDSGLPNDRFFAVRPEGSVSTLKIQRTERGDSAVYLCASSLGPTGELFFGEGSRLTVL.